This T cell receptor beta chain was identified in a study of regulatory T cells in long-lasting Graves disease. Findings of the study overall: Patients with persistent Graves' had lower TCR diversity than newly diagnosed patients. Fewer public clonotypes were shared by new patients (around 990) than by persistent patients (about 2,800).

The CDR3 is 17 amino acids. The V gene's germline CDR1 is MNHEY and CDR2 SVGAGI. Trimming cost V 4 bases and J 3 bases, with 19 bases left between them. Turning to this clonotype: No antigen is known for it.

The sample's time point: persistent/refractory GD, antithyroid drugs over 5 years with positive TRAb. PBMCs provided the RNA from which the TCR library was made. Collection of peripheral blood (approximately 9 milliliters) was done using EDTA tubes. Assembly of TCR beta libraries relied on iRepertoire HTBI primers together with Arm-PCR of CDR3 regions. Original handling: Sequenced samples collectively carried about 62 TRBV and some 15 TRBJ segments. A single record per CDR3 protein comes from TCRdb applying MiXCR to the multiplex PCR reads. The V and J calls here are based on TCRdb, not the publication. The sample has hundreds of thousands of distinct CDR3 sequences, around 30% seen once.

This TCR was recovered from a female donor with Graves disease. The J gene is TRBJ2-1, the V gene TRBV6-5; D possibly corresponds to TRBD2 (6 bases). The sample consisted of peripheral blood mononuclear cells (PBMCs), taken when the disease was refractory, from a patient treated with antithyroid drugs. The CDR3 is CASSSLSSESNYNEQFF. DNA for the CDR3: TGTGCCAGCAGTTCCCTCTCTAGCGAGTCAAACTACAATGAGCAGTTCTTC.